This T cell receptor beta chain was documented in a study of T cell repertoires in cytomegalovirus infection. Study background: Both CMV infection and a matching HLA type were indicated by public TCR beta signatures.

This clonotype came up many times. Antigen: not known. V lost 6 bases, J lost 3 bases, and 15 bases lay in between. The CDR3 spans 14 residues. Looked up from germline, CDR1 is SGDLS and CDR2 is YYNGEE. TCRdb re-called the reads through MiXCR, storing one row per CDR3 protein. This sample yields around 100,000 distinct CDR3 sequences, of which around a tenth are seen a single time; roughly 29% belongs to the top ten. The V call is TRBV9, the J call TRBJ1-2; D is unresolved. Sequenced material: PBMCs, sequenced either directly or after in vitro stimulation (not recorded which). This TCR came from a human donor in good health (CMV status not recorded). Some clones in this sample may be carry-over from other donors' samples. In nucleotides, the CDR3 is TGTGCCAGCACCCCCCCGAGCCACTACTATGGCTACACCTTC. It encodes CASTPPSHYYGYTF.